Listed below are T cell receptor beta chains from one sample, sequenced in a study of naive and memory T cell subsets. TCRdb fed the UMI-ligation and nested PCR reads into MiXCR, producing one record per CDR3 protein. The data contain 95,000 to 150,000 distinct CDR3 sequences, 30% to 45% of them singletons. What was sequenced was central memory CD4+ T cells from blood. These receptors were obtained from a human donor in good health. CDR3s include the opening cysteine and the closing phenylalanine or tryptophan. The D gene is left open where the match is weak. The listing skips clone size in some rows; elsewhere it reads once, few, many or a size class.

CDR3 protein: CASSLATGNTEAFF; CDR3 DNA: TGTGCCAGCAGCTTAGCTACAGGGAACACTGAAGCTTTCTTT; V gene: TRBV7-9; clone size: few; J gene: TRBJ1-1; D gene: -
CDR3 protein: CSVVFPEGSNQPQHF; CDR3 DNA: TGCAGCGTTGTTTTCCCAGAAGGTAGCAATCAGCCCCAGCATTTT; V gene: TRBV29-1; clone size: -; J gene: TRBJ1-5; D gene: -
CDR3 protein: CASSHVPIGGYTF; CDR3 DNA: TGTGCCAGCAGCCACGTCCCTATAGGAGGCTACACCTTC; V gene: TRBV28; clone size: -; J gene: TRBJ1-2; D gene: -
CDR3 protein: CIARARSQGNEQFF; CDR3 DNA: TGCATTGCTAGAGCCAGAAGTCAGGGCAATGAGCAGTTCTTC; V gene: TRBV20-1; clone size: -; J gene: TRBJ2-1; D gene: -
CDR3 protein: CASSFSGTLNTGELFF; CDR3 DNA: TGTGCCAGCAGCTTCTCCGGGACTTTGAACACCGGGGAGCTGTTTTTT; V gene: TRBV7-2; clone size: -; J gene: TRBJ2-2; D gene: -
CDR3 protein: CASSLRFGHNEQFF; CDR3 DNA: TGTGCCAGCAGCTTAAGGTTCGGGCACAATGAGCAGTTCTTC; V gene: TRBV7-3; clone size: -; J gene: TRBJ2-1; D gene: -
CDR3 protein: CAISVGSQNTEAFF; CDR3 DNA: TGTGCCATCAGTGTAGGCAGCCAGAACACTGAAGCTTTCTTT; V gene: TRBV10-3; clone size: -; J gene: TRBJ1-1; D gene: -
CDR3 protein: CAISDSGGLYEQYF; CDR3 DNA: TGTGCCATCAGTGACTCAGGGGGCCTCTACGAGCAGTACTTC; V gene: TRBV10-3; clone size: -; J gene: TRBJ2-7; D gene: TRBD1
CDR3 protein: CASSLDVPKNIQYF; CDR3 DNA: TGTGCCAGCAGTTTGGACGTACCCAAAAACATTCAGTACTTC; V gene: TRBV28; clone size: -; J gene: TRBJ2-4; D gene: -
CDR3 protein: CASSWTSGTPGYNEQFF; CDR3 DNA: TGCGCCAGCAGCTGGACTAGCGGGACCCCAGGATACAATGAGCAGTTCTTC; V gene: TRBV5-1; clone size: few; J gene: TRBJ2-1; D gene: TRBD2
CDR3 protein: CSVPGPRVTEAFF; CDR3 DNA: TGCAGTGTCCCCGGTCCCAGGGTCACTGAAGCTTTCTTT; V gene: TRBV20-1; clone size: -; J gene: TRBJ1-1; D gene: -
CDR3 protein: CSARGPAGSVIGELFF; CDR3 DNA: TGCAGTGCTAGAGGTCCGGCGGGGAGCGTGATCGGGGAGCTGTTTTTT; V gene: TRBV20-1; clone size: many; J gene: TRBJ2-2; D gene: -
CDR3 protein: CASSGRRNEKLFF; CDR3 DNA: TGTGCCAGTAGTGGCAGGCGGAATGAAAAACTGTTTTTT; V gene: TRBV19; clone size: -; J gene: TRBJ1-4; D gene: -
CDR3 protein: CASSNGQGRSGNTIYF; CDR3 DNA: TGTGCCAGCAGTAACGGACAGGGCCGCTCTGGAAACACCATATATTTT; V gene: TRBV28; clone size: -; J gene: TRBJ1-3; D gene: TRBD1
CDR3 protein: CASSQEAGLATVF; CDR3 DNA: TGTGCCAGCAGCCAGGAGGCGGGACTAGCTACCGTTTTT; V gene: TRBV3-1; clone size: -; J gene: TRBJ2-3; D gene: TRBD2
CDR3 protein: CSGGAGPVGEQFF; CDR3 DNA: TGCAGCGGGGGAGCGGGACCGGTTGGTGAGCAGTTCTTC; V gene: TRBV29-1; clone size: -; J gene: TRBJ2-1; D gene: TRBD2
CDR3 protein: CASSPQGKGYEQYF; CDR3 DNA: TGTGCCAGCTCACCACAGGGGAAAGGCTACGAGCAGTACTTC; V gene: TRBV18; clone size: -; J gene: TRBJ2-7; D gene: -
CDR3 protein: CASNPGTPYQPQHF; CDR3 DNA: TGTGCCAGCAATCCCGGGACCCCCTATCAGCCCCAGCATTTT; V gene: TRBV6-1; clone size: few; J gene: TRBJ1-5; D gene: -
CDR3 protein: CASSLRLGGDTEAFF; CDR3 DNA: TGTGCCAGCAGTTTACGTTTAGGTGGGGACACTGAAGCTTTCTTT; V gene: TRBV6-2/TRBV6-3; clone size: few; J gene: TRBJ1-1; D gene: -
CDR3 protein: CSAQLGGEDSPLHF; CDR3 DNA: TGCAGTGCCCAATTGGGAGGCGAGGATTCACCCCTCCACTTT; V gene: TRBV20-1; clone size: -; J gene: TRBJ1-6; D gene: -
CDR3 protein: CSARGQGAMNNEQFF; CDR3 DNA: TGCAGTGCTAGAGGTCAGGGGGCTATGAACAATGAGCAGTTCTTC; V gene: TRBV20-1; clone size: -; J gene: TRBJ2-1; D gene: TRBD1
CDR3 protein: CSADRVGNTIYF; CDR3 DNA: TGCAGTGCTGACAGGGTCGGAAACACCATATATTTT; V gene: TRBV20-1; clone size: -; J gene: TRBJ1-3; D gene: TRBD1
CDR3 protein: CATSNGEPGNTIYF; CDR3 DNA: TGTGCCACCAGCAATGGAGAACCTGGAAACACCATATATTTT; V gene: TRBV15; clone size: -; J gene: TRBJ1-3; D gene: -
CDR3 protein: CSARDFRGPDGNIQYF; CDR3 DNA: TGCAGTGCTAGAGATTTTCGGGGACCTGATGGAAACATTCAGTACTTC; V gene: TRBV20-1; clone size: few; J gene: TRBJ2-4; D gene: -
CDR3 protein: CASSQEVTIAYEQYF; CDR3 DNA: TGCGCCAGCAGCCAAGAGGTCACCATTGCCTACGAGCAGTACTTC; V gene: TRBV4-1; clone size: -; J gene: TRBJ2-7; D gene: -
CDR3 protein: CASSYSRGAMNTEAFF; CDR3 DNA: TGTGCCAGCAGTTACTCGCGGGGGGCAATGAACACTGAAGCTTTCTTT; V gene: TRBV6-5; clone size: -; J gene: TRBJ1-1; D gene: -
CDR3 protein: CASRRQAAGEKLFF; CDR3 DNA: TGTGCCAGCAGGAGACAGGCCGCAGGTGAAAAACTGTTTTTT; V gene: TRBV7-8; clone size: -; J gene: TRBJ1-4; D gene: -
CDR3 protein: CASSSYHSNQPQHF; CDR3 DNA: TGTGCCAGCAGCTCCTACCATAGCAATCAGCCCCAGCATTTT; V gene: TRBV6-5; clone size: -; J gene: TRBJ1-5; D gene: -
CDR3 protein: CASSPTQGLDYEQYF; CDR3 DNA: TGTGCCAGCAGTCCGACACAGGGCCTAGACTACGAGCAGTACTTC; V gene: TRBV28; clone size: -; J gene: TRBJ2-7; D gene: -
CDR3 protein: CASSVERDGELFF; CDR3 DNA: TGTGCCAGCAGCGTCGAGAGGGACGGGGAGCTGTTTTTT; V gene: TRBV5-4; clone size: -; J gene: TRBJ2-2; D gene: -
CDR3 protein: CATSGIGETQYF; CDR3 DNA: TGTGCCACTAGCGGGATTGGTGAGACCCAGTACTTC; V gene: TRBV11-2; clone size: many; J gene: TRBJ2-5; D gene: TRBD2
CDR3 protein: CASKRNTGELFF; CDR3 DNA: TGTGCCAGTAAGCGGAACACCGGGGAGCTGTTTTTT; V gene: TRBV6-5; clone size: -; J gene: TRBJ2-2; D gene: -
CDR3 protein: CASSDTGQGRRYTF; CDR3 DNA: TGTGCCAGCAGCGATACGGGACAGGGTCGGCGCTACACCTTC; V gene: TRBV9; clone size: few; J gene: TRBJ1-2; D gene: TRBD1
CDR3 protein: CASSPERIEAFF; CDR3 DNA: TGTGCCAGCTCACCGGAACGGATTGAAGCTTTCTTT; V gene: TRBV18; clone size: few; J gene: TRBJ1-1; D gene: -
CDR3 protein: CATSRVPGSHDNEQFF; CDR3 DNA: TGTGCCACCAGCAGAGTGCCGGGATCTCACGACAATGAGCAGTTCTTC; V gene: TRBV15; clone size: -; J gene: TRBJ2-1; D gene: -